Below, one TCR beta chain is given with its context. This entry is derived from a study of blood T cell repertoires in COVID-19. The data were produced by immunoSEQ multiplex PCR, yet TCRdb's version contains in-frame clones alone and is incomplete. The data contain approximately 360,000 clones, around 87% of them singletons. The receptor was isolated from a man younger than 35 with active or convalescent COVID-19. Sequenced material: peripheral blood.

The CDR3 loop reads CASSLDLVGQYF. CDR3 nucleotide sequence: TGTGCCAGCAGTTTAGATTTGGTCGGGCAGTACTTC. V usage is TRBV28 and J usage is TRBJ2-7; D unresolved. Germline V gene lookup returns CDR1 MDHEN and CDR2 SYDVKM. This CDR3 has 12 residues. V shed 2 bases and J shed 9 bases, with 11 bases lying between them.